A single T cell receptor beta chain is shown here with its context. Its target is unknown. The record originates from a study of cytomegalovirus exposure and HLA in healthy donors. PCR used 60 Vbeta primers and 13 Jbeta primers. Sequencing used immunoSEQ multiplex PCR; TCRdb keeps in-frame clones, though not all of them. The sample totals 100,000 to 150,000 clones. V was pared by 0 bases and J by 3 bases, with 8 bases between. Looked up from germline, CDR1 is MGHRA and CDR2 is YSYEKL. The CDR3 runs 15 residues. Notes on the study in general: Many donors shared some public TCRs, even though most TCR sequences were rare.

The chain is built from TRBV4-1 and TRBJ2-2; the D gene is possibly TRBD2 (6 bases). Sequencing was carried out using PBMCs. The receptor was derived from a man between 18 and 35 years old in good health and CMV-seronegative. CDR3 region: CASSQEPGDTGELFF. Here the CDR3 DNA reads TGCGCCAGCAGCCAAGAACCGGGGGACACCGGGGAGCTGTTTTTT.